One and the same sample provided the 19 T cell receptor beta chains below, sequenced in a study of T-cell reconstitution after alpha-beta-depleted transplantation in children. TCRbeta library construction was performed incorporating unique molecular identifiers. Using its own MiXCR run on the PCR reads, TCRdb lists one record per CDR3 protein. Of around 370,000 distinct CDR3 sequences listed, about a tenth are singletons. The starting material was PBMCs from the stem cell graft donor, obtained from the stem cell graft. Receptors originate from a human donor who donated a stem cell graft to a child with acute lymphoblastic leukemia.

At least ten counts were recorded for this clonotype. The chain couples TRBV27 to TRBJ2-7; 12 nucleotides align to TRBD2. The trim removed 0 bases at V and 4 bases at J, leaving 1 base unmatched. The V gene's germline CDR1 is MNHEY and CDR2 SMNVEV (reference sequence). The CDR3 runs to 15 residues. CDR3 bases: TGTGCCAGCAGTTTATCGGGACTAGCGGGTTACGAGCAGTACTTC. Amino acid sequence: CASSLSGLAGYEQYF.

This clonotype occurred many times. The chain joins TRBV29-1 to TRBJ1-2, with unresolved D. The CDR3 runs to 11 residues. The V gene lost 0 bases and the J gene lost 7 bases, with 6 bases spanning the gap. Germline CDR1 and CDR2: SQVTM and ANQGSEA. In DNA, the CDR3 is TGCAGCGTTGAAGAGGGAGGTGGCTACACCTTC. Residues: CSVEEGGGYTF.

The V call is TRBV30, the J call TRBJ1-5; D may be TRBD1 (6 bases). Germline-derived CDR1 and CDR2 are GTSNPN and SVGIG (reference sequence). The CDR3 covers 14 residues. Trimming removed 3 bases from V and 5 bases from J, with 14 bases in between. The CDR3 loop is CAWSEGQTYQPQHF. The CDR3 nucleotides read TGTGCCTGGAGCGAAGGACAGACCTATCAGCCCCAGCATTTT.

This clonotype was recorded a few times. The CDR3: CASRTEANTEAFF. DNA of the CDR3: TGTGCCAGCAGGACTGAGGCAAACACTGAAGCTTTCTTT. This chain connects TRBV12-3 or TRBV12-4 to TRBJ1-1; no clear D. The CDR3 runs 13 residues. Trimming removed 6 bases from V and 2 bases from J, with 10 bases in between.

The rearrangement joins TRBV7-6 to TRBJ2-1, with TRBD2 as a possible D gene (5 bases). Germline CDR1 SGHVS, CDR2 FNYEAQ. CDR3 length: 16 residues. V was cut by 2 bases and J by 2 bases, with 13 bases left in between. DNA for the CDR3: TGTGCCAGCAGCTTATCGGCTAGCAGGACCTACAATGAGCAGTTCTTC. Amino acid sequence: CASSLSASRTYNEQFF.

The table lists this clonotype with many counts. The chain combines TRBV10-1 with TRBJ2-7; D is uncertain. Germline V gene lookup returns CDR1 WNHNN and CDR2 SYGVQD (reference sequence). The CDR3 is 13 residues long. V was clipped by 2 bases and J by 5 bases, with 10 bases between them. The CDR3 loop is CASSEGGMDEQYF. In DNA, the CDR3 is TGCGCCAGCAGTGAGGGTGGGATGGACGAGCAGTACTTC.

This clonotype was detected only a few times. The genes are TRBV5-4 and TRBJ2-1; 15 bases map to TRBD2. The CDR3 is 18 residues long. The trim removed 3 bases at V and 2 bases at J, leaving 6 bases unmatched. CDR1 is SGHNT, CDR2 YYREEE, per germline (reference sequence). The CDR3 bases are TGTGCCAGCAGCTCCGGGACTAGCGGGAGGAGCGCCTACAATGAGCAGTTCTTC. It encodes CASSSGTSGRSAYNEQFF.

As DNA, the CDR3 is TGTGCCAGTAGGGCCGGGACTAGCGGCAATGAGCAGTTCTTC. Its protein product is CASRAGTSGNEQFF. This chain links TRBV19 with TRBJ2-1; 11 nucleotides agree with TRBD2. The CDR3 covers 14 residues. V dropped 6 bases and J dropped 6; count of bases not matched to a gene: 4. The germline V gene has CDR1 LNHDA and CDR2 SQIVND (reference sequence).

This clonotype was observed a handful of times. The V gene is TRBV9, the J gene TRBJ2-5; tentatively, D is TRBD1 or TRBD2 (5 bases each). V was trimmed by 3 bases and J by 5 bases, leaving 17 bases between them. CDR1 SGDLS and CDR2 YYNGEE come from the germline V gene. The CDR3 spans 15 residues. This CDR3 reads CASSGSLRGAETQYF. The CDR3 DNA is TGTGCCAGCAGCGGGTCCCTTAGGGGAGCCGAGACCCAGTACTTC.

This clonotype was counted at least ten times. The V call is TRBV5-1, the J call TRBJ2-3, with 8 bases aligning to TRBD2. Germline CDR1 SGHRS, CDR2 YFSETQ. This CDR3 spans 16 amino acids. Trimming cost V 4 bases and J 4 bases; bases outside gene matches: 11. The CDR3: CASSPTASGRPDTQYF. The CDR3 region has the DNA TGCGCCAGCAGCCCTACGGCCAGCGGGAGACCAGATACGCAGTATTTT.

In its sample, this clonotype was seen a few times. The V gene is TRBV7-2, the J gene TRBJ1-3; D gene uncertain. V lost 5 bases and J 0 bases, leaving 11 bases between the germline ends. Germline CDR1 reads SGHTA; CDR2 reads FQGNSA. CDR3 length equals 15 residues. CDR3 DNA: TGTGCCAGCAGCCGAGCTAAAACCTCTGGAAACACCATATATTTT. Protein sequence: CASSRAKTSGNTIYF.

This clonotype has only a few counts. The chain carries TRBV3-1 and TRBJ1-1; 7 bases line up with TRBD1. Germline V lookup: CDR1 LGHDT, CDR2 YNNKEL (reference sequence). V was pared by 0 bases and J by 1 base, with 2 bases of the junction left unmatched. The CDR3 runs 15 residues. CDR3 in DNA: TGTGCCAGCAGCCAAGACAGGGGGTGGAACACTGAAGCTTTCTTT. This translates into CASSQDRGWNTEAFF.

In the case of this clonotype: Relative to the germline gene, one junction end is altered; a read error may explain this. The chain is built from TRBV3-1 and TRBJ2-2; possible D gene TRBD1, 7 bases. This CDR3 spans 16 amino acids. Germline CDR1 reads LGHDT; CDR2 reads YNNKEL (reference sequence). The CDR3 protein is CASSQGRGAKTGELFF. CDR3 DNA sequence: TGTGCCAGCAGCCAAGGCAGGGGGGCGAAAACCGGGGAGCTGTTTTTT.

This clonotype was observed at least ten times. The rearrangement links TRBV6-5 to TRBJ2-3; D gene unclear. CDR1 is MNHEY and CDR2 is SVGAGI in the germline V gene. The length of the CDR3 is 13 residues. With 2 bases removed from V and 5 bases from J, the gap between germline ends came to 8 bases. CDR3 coding DNA: TGTGCCAGCAGTTACGACAACAGAGATACGCAGTATTTT. It specifies CASSYDNRDTQYF.

This chain uses TRBV4-1 with TRBJ1-2, with 8 bases fitting TRBD1. Germline assignment: CDR1 MGHRA and CDR2 YSYEKL. The CDR3 loop spans 15 amino acids. The ends lost 1 base at V and 6 bases at J; junction bases unmatched: 7. As DNA, the CDR3 is TGCGCCAGCAGCCAAGGGGGACAGGAGTGGGATGGCTACACCTTC. This sequence encodes CASSQGGQEWDGYTF.

This clonotype was found a few times. The chain joins TRBV6-2 or TRBV6-3 to TRBJ2-1; D is perhaps TRBD2 (6 bases). The CDR3 consists of 13 residues. Germline CDR1 MNHEY, CDR2 SVGEGT. Trimming cost V 2 bases and J 9 bases, with 11 bases left between them. In DNA, the CDR3 is TGTGCCAGCAGTTACGGACTATTGGGTGAGCAGTTCTTC. Its translation is CASSYGLLGEQFF.

In this sample, this clonotype turned up a few times. This sequence joins TRBV28 and TRBJ2-1; D uncertain. With 5 bases removed from V and 3 bases from J, the gap between germline ends came to 11 bases. The CDR3 length is 14 residues. Germline lookup yields CDR1 MDHEN and CDR2 SYDVKM. CDR3 in amino acids: CASSPIHVYNEQFF. The CDR3 DNA is TGTGCCAGCAGTCCAATCCACGTCTACAATGAGCAGTTCTTC.

The chain couples TRBV6-1 to TRBJ1-1, with a possible D match to TRBD1 (5 bases). Deletions cut 4 bases from V and 8 bases from J, with 14 bases between. The CDR3 is made up of 13 amino acids. CDR1 and CDR2 from the germline V gene are MNHNS and SASEGT. The CDR3, as DNA: TGTGCCAGCAGTGCGCCGGGACTGATAGAAGCTTTCTTT. It yields the protein CASSAPGLIEAFF.

V and J are TRBV12-3 or TRBV12-4 and TRBJ2-2; weak D call: TRBD2 (6 bases). The V gene lost 7 bases and the J gene lost 7 bases, with 19 bases spanning the gap. The CDR3 extends over 15 amino acids. CDR3 nucleotides: TGTGCCAGCACCAGGGCGGGGATGAAAGGCGGGGAGCTGTTTTTT. This encodes CASTRAGMKGGELFF.